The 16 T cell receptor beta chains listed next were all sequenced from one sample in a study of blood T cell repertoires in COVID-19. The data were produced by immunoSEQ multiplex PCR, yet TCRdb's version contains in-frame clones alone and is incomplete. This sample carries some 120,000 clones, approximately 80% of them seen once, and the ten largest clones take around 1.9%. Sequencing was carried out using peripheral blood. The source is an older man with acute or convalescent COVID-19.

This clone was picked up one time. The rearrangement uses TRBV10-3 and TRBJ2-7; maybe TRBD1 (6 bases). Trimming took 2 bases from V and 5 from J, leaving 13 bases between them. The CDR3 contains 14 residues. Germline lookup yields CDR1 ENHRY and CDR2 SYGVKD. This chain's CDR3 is CAISEVARGNEQYF. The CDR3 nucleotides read TGTGCCATCAGTGAGGTGGCCAGGGGAAACGAGCAGTACTTC.

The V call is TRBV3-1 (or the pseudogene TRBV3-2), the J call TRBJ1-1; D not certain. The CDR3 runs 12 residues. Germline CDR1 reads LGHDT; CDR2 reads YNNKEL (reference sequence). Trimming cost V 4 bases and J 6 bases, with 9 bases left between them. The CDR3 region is CASSPRGAEAFF. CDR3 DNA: TGTGCCAGCAGCCCCCGGGGAGCTGAAGCTTTCTTT.

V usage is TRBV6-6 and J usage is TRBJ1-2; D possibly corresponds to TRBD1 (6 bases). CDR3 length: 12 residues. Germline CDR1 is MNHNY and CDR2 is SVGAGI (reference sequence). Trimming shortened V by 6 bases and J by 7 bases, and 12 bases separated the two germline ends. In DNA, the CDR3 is TGTGCCAGCAGCCTTACAGGGTCTGGCTACACCTTC. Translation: CASSLTGSGYTF.

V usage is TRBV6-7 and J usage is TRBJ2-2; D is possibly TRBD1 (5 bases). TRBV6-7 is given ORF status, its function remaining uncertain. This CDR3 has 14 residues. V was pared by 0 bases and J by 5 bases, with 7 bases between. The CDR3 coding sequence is TGTGCCAGCAGTTACTCGACAGAGACCGGGGAGCTGTTTTTT. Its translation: CASSYSTETGELFF.

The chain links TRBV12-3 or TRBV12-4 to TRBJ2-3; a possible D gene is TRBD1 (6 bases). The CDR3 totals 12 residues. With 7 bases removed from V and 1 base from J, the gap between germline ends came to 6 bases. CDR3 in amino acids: CASKGGTDTQYF. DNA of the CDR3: TGTGCCAGCAAGGGGGGCACAGATACGCAGTATTTT.

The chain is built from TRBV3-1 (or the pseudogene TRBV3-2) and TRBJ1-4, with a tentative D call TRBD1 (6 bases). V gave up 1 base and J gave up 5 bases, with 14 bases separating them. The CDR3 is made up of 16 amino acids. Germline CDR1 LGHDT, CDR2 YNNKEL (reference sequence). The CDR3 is CASSQAGVRGNEKLFF. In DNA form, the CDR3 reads TGTGCCAGCAGCCAAGCAGGGGTGCGAGGGAATGAAAAACTGTTTTTT.

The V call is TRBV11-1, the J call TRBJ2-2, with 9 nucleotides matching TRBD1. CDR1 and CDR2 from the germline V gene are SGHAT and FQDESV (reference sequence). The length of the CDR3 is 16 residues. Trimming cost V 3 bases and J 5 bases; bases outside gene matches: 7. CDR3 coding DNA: TGTGCCAGCAGCTTTCCGGGACAGGGAATTACCGGGGAGCTGTTTTTT. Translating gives CASSFPGQGITGELFF.

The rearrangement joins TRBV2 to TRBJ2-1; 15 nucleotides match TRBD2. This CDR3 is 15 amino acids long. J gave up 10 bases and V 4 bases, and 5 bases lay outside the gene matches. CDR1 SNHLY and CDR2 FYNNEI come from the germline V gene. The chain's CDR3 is CASSGTSGGAEEQFF. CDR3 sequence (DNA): TGTGCCAGCAGTGGGACTAGCGGGGGGGCGGAGGAGCAGTTCTTC.

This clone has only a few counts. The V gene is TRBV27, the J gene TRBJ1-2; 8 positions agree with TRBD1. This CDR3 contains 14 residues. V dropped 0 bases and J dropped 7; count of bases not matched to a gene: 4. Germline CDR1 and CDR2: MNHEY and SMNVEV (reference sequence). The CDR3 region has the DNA TGTGCCAGCAGTTTATCGGACAGGGTTGGTGGCTACACCTTC. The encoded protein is CASSLSDRVGGYTF.

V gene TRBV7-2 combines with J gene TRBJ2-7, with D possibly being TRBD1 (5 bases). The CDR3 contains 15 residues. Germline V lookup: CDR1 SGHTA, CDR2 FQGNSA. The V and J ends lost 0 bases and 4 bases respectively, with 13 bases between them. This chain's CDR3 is CASSLAQALIYEQYF. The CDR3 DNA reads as TGTGCCAGCAGCTTAGCACAGGCCCTAATTTACGAGCAGTACTTC.

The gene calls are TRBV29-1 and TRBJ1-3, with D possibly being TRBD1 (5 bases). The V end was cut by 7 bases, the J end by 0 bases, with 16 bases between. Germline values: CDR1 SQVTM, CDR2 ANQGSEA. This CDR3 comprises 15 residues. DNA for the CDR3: TGCAGCGCCCAGGGAGGGCAGAGCTCTGGAAACACCATATATTTT. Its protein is CSAQGGQSSGNTIYF.

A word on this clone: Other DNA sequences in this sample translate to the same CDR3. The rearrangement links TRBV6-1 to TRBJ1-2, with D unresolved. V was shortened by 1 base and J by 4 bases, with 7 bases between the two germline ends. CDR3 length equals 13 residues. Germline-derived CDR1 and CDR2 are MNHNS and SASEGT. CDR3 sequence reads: CASSEGGLYGYTF. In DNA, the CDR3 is TGTGCCAGCAGTGAAGGCGGGCTCTATGGCTACACCTTC.

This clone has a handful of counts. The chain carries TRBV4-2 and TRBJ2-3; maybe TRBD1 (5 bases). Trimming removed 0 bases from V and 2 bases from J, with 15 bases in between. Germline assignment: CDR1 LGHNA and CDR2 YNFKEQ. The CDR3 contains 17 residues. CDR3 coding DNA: TGTGCCAGCAGCCAAGATGGGGCGGCGGCCCCCACAGATACGCAGTATTTT. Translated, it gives CASSQDGAAAPTDTQYF.

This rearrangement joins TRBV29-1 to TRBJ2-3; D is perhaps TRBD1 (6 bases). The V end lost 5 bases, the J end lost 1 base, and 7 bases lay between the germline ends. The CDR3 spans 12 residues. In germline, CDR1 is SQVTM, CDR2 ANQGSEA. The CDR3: CSVRQGTDTQYF. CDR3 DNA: TGCAGCGTTCGACAGGGCACAGATACGCAGTATTTT.

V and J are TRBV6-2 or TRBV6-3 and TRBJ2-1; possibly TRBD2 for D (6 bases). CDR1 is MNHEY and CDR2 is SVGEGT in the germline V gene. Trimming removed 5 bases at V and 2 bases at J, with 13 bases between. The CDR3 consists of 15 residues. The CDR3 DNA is TGTGCCAGCAGTCGACCCCCTAGCGCCTACAATGAGCAGTTCTTC. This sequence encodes CASSRPPSAYNEQFF.

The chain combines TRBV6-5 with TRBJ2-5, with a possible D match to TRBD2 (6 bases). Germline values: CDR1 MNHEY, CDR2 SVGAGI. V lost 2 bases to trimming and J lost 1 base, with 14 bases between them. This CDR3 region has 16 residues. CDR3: CASSYRAGLPQETQYF. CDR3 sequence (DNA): TGTGCCAGCAGTTACAGGGCAGGACTACCCCAAGAGACCCAGTACTTC.